This is a list of T cell receptor beta chains from one sample in a study of cytomegalovirus exposure and HLA in healthy donors. Clones were read by immunoSEQ multiplex PCR, and TCRdb kept only the in-frame ones, dropping some. The sample has 150,000 to 200,000 clones; 77% are singletons. Specimen: PBMCs. The receptors were gathered from a young man in good health and CMV-seropositive. Both conserved end residues are part of each CDR3. Fields, in order: J gene, CDR3 length, V gene, clone size, D gene, CDR3 protein, CDR3 DNA. A D gene is named only where the DNA matches it firmly. Not all rows give a size; the values are once, few, many and, for expanded clones, a class.

J: TRBJ1-6
length: 13
V: TRBV6-5
size: .
D: .
CDR3: CASSYQLNSPLHF
DNA: TGTGCCAGCAGTTACCAACTTAATTCACCCCTCCACTTT

J: TRBJ2-7
length: 15
V: TRBV28
size: .
D: TRBD1
CDR3: CASSLFGTGNYEQYF
DNA: TGTGCCAGCAGTTTATTTGGGACAGGGAACTACGAGCAGTACTTC

J: TRBJ2-1
length: 16
V: TRBV4-3
size: .
D: TRBD2
CDR3: CASSQDPGLAGGEQFF
DNA: TGCGCCAGCAGCCAAGATCCCGGACTAGCGGGGGGGGAGCAGTTCTTC

J: TRBJ2-7
length: 16
V: TRBV28
size: .
D: TRBD2
CDR3: CASSYHGTSTFWEQYF
DNA: TGTGCCAGCAGTTACCATGGGACTAGCACCTTCTGGGAGCAGTACTTC

J: TRBJ2-3
length: 18
V: TRBV5-4
size: .
D: TRBD2
CDR3: CASSLGVLAGGGTDTQYF
DNA: TGTGCCAGCAGCTTAGGTGTACTAGCGGGGGGTGGGACAGATACGCAGTATTTT

J: TRBJ2-2
length: 15
V: TRBV10-3
size: few
D: TRBD1
CDR3: CAIPTGATNTGELFF
DNA: TGTGCCATCCCGACAGGGGCCACGAACACCGGGGAGCTGTTTTTT

J: TRBJ1-6
length: 13
V: TRBV6-5
size: few
D: .
CDR3: CASSWGEDSPLHF
DNA: TGTGCCAGCAGTTGGGGGGAGGATTCACCCCTCCACTTT

J: TRBJ2-1
length: 14
V: TRBV6-5
size: .
D: TRBD2
CDR3: CASSYSTSGGSAFF
DNA: TGTGCCAGCAGTTACTCGACTAGCGGGGGGTCGGCGTTCTTC

J: TRBJ1-2
length: 14
V: TRBV19
size: once
D: TRBD1
CDR3: CASSIDREGYGYTF
DNA: TGTGCCAGTAGTATCGACAGGGAAGGCTATGGCTACACCTTC

J: TRBJ1-3
length: 14
V: TRBV30
size: few
D: .
CDR3: CAWSVGISGNTIYF
DNA: TGTGCCTGGAGTGTGGGCATCTCTGGAAACACCATATATTTT

J: TRBJ1-6
length: 15
V: TRBV18
size: .
D: .
CDR3: CASSPSGSYNSPLHF
DNA: TGTGCCAGCTCACCCTCGGGCTCCTATAATTCACCCCTCCACTTT

J: TRBJ1-1
length: 15
V: TRBV19
size: .
D: .
CDR3: CASSLGTTGKTEAFF
DNA: TGTGCCAGTAGTCTCGGGACAACTGGTAAGACTGAAGCTTTCTTT

J: TRBJ1-6
length: 16
V: TRBV27
size: .
D: .
CDR3: CASTAGGAGYNSPLHF
DNA: TGTGCCAGCACCGCAGGTGGGGCAGGTTATAATTCACCCCTCCACTTT

J: TRBJ2-1
length: 15
V: TRBV2
size: .
D: TRBD2
CDR3: CASSELRGTHNEQFF
DNA: TGTGCCAGCAGTGAATTGCGGGGGACTCACAATGAGCAGTTCTTC

J: TRBJ1-5
length: 15
V: TRBV27
size: .
D: .
CDR3: CASSFGRGSNQPQHF
DNA: TGTGCCAGCAGTTTCGGGAGGGGTAGCAATCAGCCCCAGCATTTT

J: TRBJ2-2
length: 16
V: TRBV9
size: .
D: TRBD2
CDR3: CASSVGPGGVIGELFF
DNA: TGTGCCAGCAGCGTAGGTCCCGGGGGGGTAATCGGGGAGCTGTTTTTT

J: TRBJ1-2
length: 15
V: TRBV15
size: .
D: TRBD1
CDR3: CATSRDRGGYYGYTF
DNA: TGTGCCACCAGCAGGGACAGGGGCGGCTACTATGGCTACACCTTC

J: TRBJ2-5
length: 14
V: TRBV5-1
size: .
D: TRBD1
CDR3: CASSFRGHQETQYF
DNA: TGCGCCAGCAGCTTTAGGGGGCACCAAGAGACCCAGTACTTC

J: TRBJ2-1
length: 14
V: TRBV30
size: .
D: TRBD2
CDR3: CAWSEGGGANEQFF
DNA: TGTGCCTGGAGTGAGGGCGGGGGGGCCAATGAGCAGTTCTTC

J: TRBJ1-1
length: 13
V: TRBV18
size: .
D: .
CDR3: CASSTRVNTEAFF
DNA: TGTGCCAGCTCAACCAGGGTGAACACTGAAGCTTTCTTT

J: TRBJ2-3
length: 16
V: TRBV5-4
size: .
D: .
CDR3: CASSLERGVSTDTQYF
DNA: TGTGCCAGCAGCTTGGAAAGGGGCGTTAGCACAGATACGCAGTATTTT

J: TRBJ1-1
length: 15
V: TRBV18
size: .
D: TRBD1
CDR3: CASSPGTGGSTEAFF
DNA: TGTGCCAGCTCACCCGGGACAGGGGGCTCCACTGAAGCTTTCTTT

J: TRBJ1-5
length: 15
V: TRBV5-1
size: once
D: TRBD1
CDR3: CASSLETGANQPQHF
DNA: TGCGCCAGCAGCTTGGAGACAGGGGCAAATCAGCCCCAGCATTTT

J: TRBJ2-1
length: 16
V: TRBV7-9
size: .
D: .
CDR3: CASSSAGADSYNEQFF
DNA: TGTGCCAGCAGCTCAGCAGGGGCCGATTCCTACAATGAGCAGTTCTTC

J: TRBJ1-3
length: 14
V: TRBV30
size: once
D: .
CDR3: CAWTAGWTGNTIYF
DNA: TGTGCCTGGACCGCAGGGTGGACTGGAAACACCATATATTTT

J: TRBJ1-1
length: 12
V: TRBV28
size: .
D: .
CDR3: CASSLTTTGAFF
DNA: TGTGCCAGCAGTCTCACAACAACAGGAGCTTTCTTT

J: TRBJ1-1
length: 13
V: TRBV4-1
size: few
D: .
CDR3: CASSQVSNTEAFF
DNA: TGCGCCAGCAGCCAAGTATCGAACACTGAAGCTTTCTTT

J: TRBJ1-6
length: 12
V: TRBV6-5
size: .
D: .
CDR3: CASSPGGSPLHF
DNA: TGTGCCAGCAGCCCGGGGGGTTCACCCCTCCACTTT

J: TRBJ2-5
length: 16
V: TRBV5-4
size: once
D: TRBD2
CDR3: CASSLETSGPQETQYF
DNA: TGTGCCAGCAGCTTGGAGACTAGCGGGCCCCAAGAGACCCAGTACTTC

J: TRBJ2-7
length: 12
V: TRBV6-5
size: .
D: .
CDR3: CASSYPGGEQYF
DNA: TGTGCCAGCAGTTACCCCGGGGGCGAGCAGTACTTC

J: TRBJ2-4
length: 17
V: TRBV7-2
size: few
D: TRBD1
CDR3: CASSLAGQGGGKNIQYF
DNA: TGTGCCAGCAGCTTAGCGGGACAGGGCGGGGGCAAAAACATTCAGTACTTC

J: TRBJ2-2
length: 14
V: TRBV28
size: .
D: .
CDR3: CASSFSGGPGELFF
DNA: TGTGCCAGCAGTTTTTCGGGGGGCCCCGGGGAGCTGTTTTTT

J: TRBJ1-1
length: 12
V: TRBV13
size: .
D: .
CDR3: CASSPRFAEAFF
DNA: TGTGCCAGCAGCCCGAGGTTCGCTGAAGCTTTCTTT

J: TRBJ2-5
length: 16
V: TRBV4-2
size: few
D: TRBD1
CDR3: CASSPNEGAGQETQYF
DNA: TGTGCCAGCAGCCCAAACGAGGGGGCGGGCCAAGAGACCCAGTACTTC

J: TRBJ2-1
length: 14
V: TRBV2
size: .
D: TRBD1
CDR3: CASSPGQGMGEQFF
DNA: TGTGCCAGCAGCCCGGGACAGGGGATGGGCGAGCAGTTCTTC

J: TRBJ2-7
length: 15
V: TRBV29-1
size: .
D: .
CDR3: CSVELSAGTPYEQYF
DNA: TGCAGCGTTGAACTTTCTGCCGGGACACCGTACGAGCAGTACTTC

J: TRBJ2-7
length: 15
V: TRBV7-9
size: .
D: TRBD1
CDR3: CASSLPGQGPSEQYF
DNA: TGTGCCAGCAGCTTACCGGGACAGGGACCCTCCGAGCAGTACTTC

J: TRBJ2-7
length: 15
V: TRBV7-9
size: .
D: TRBD1
CDR3: CASSRMRQGAYEQYF
DNA: TGTGCCAGCAGTCGCATGAGACAGGGGGCCTACGAGCAGTACTTC

J: TRBJ1-6
length: 15
V: TRBV14
size: few
D: TRBD1
CDR3: CASSHLTGNNSPLHF
DNA: TGTGCCAGCAGCCACTTGACAGGGAATAATTCACCCCTCCACTTT

J: TRBJ2-7
length: 14
V: TRBV13
size: .
D: .
CDR3: CASSLGGGADEQYF
DNA: TGTGCCAGCAGCTTAGGAGGGGGGGCGGACGAGCAGTACTTC

J: TRBJ1-5
length: 14
V: TRBV5-1
size: .
D: .
CDR3: CASSFGTPDQPQHF
DNA: TGCGCCAGCAGCTTCGGGACACCTGATCAGCCCCAGCATTTT

J: TRBJ1-6
length: 14
V: TRBV7-3
size: .
D: TRBD1
CDR3: CASSAGQRNSPLHF
DNA: TGTGCCAGCAGCGCGGGACAGCGGAATTCACCCCTCCACTTT

J: TRBJ1-4
length: 12
V: TRBV30
size: .
D: .
CDR3: CACMRDNEKLFF
DNA: TGTGCCTGCATGAGGGATAATGAAAAACTGTTTTTT

J: TRBJ1-2
length: 13
V: TRBV5-1
size: once
D: .
CDR3: CASSLTDNYGYTF
DNA: TGCGCCAGCAGCTTGACAGACAACTATGGCTACACCTTC

J: TRBJ2-7
length: 15
V: TRBV6-5
size: .
D: TRBD1
CDR3: CASRKAGGAFYEQYF
DNA: TGTGCCAGCAGGAAGGCAGGGGGCGCTTTCTACGAGCAGTACTTC

J: TRBJ2-3
length: 16
V: TRBV5-1
size: .
D: TRBD1
CDR3: CASSIRDRERTDTQYF
DNA: TGCGCCAGCAGCATAAGGGACAGGGAACGGACAGATACGCAGTATTTT

J: TRBJ2-7
length: 13
V: TRBV6-1
size: few
D: TRBD2
CDR3: CASSEALAGEQYF
DNA: TGTGCCAGCAGTGAAGCGCTAGCGGGCGAGCAGTACTTC

J: TRBJ2-5
length: 18
V: TRBV7-7
size: .
D: .
CDR3: CASSSVLPGQGYQETQYF
DNA: TGTGCCAGCAGCTCTGTCCTTCCGGGGCAGGGGTACCAAGAGACCCAGTACTTC

J: TRBJ2-5
length: 15
V: TRBV1
size: .
D: .
CDR3: CTSSQVFGGWETQYF
DNA: TGCACCAGCAGCCAAGTTTTTGGGGGCTGGGAGACCCAGTACTTC

J: TRBJ2-5
length: 12
V: TRBV29-1
size: .
D: .
CDR3: CSVTVYQETQYF
DNA: TGCAGCGTTACGGTGTACCAAGAGACCCAGTACTTC

J: TRBJ2-2
length: 16
V: TRBV4-2
size: once
D: TRBD1
CDR3: CASTEPGQGSAGELFF
DNA: TGTGCCAGCACCGAACCGGGACAGGGGTCCGCCGGGGAGCTGTTTTTT

J: TRBJ2-7
length: 13
V: TRBV6-5
size: .
D: TRBD1
CDR3: CASGLEQGYEQYF
DNA: TGTGCCAGCGGGCTAGAACAGGGGTACGAGCAGTACTTC

J: TRBJ2-7
length: 16
V: TRBV9
size: .
D: TRBD2
CDR3: CASSVTSGGRPYEQYF
DNA: TGTGCCAGCAGCGTCACTAGCGGGGGGAGACCCTACGAGCAGTACTTC

J: TRBJ1-6
length: 15
V: TRBV19
size: .
D: TRBD1
CDR3: CASSMAGQGHSPLHF
DNA: TGTGCCAGTAGTATGGCGGGACAGGGTCACTCACCCCTCCACTTT

J: TRBJ2-5
length: 17
V: TRBV10-1
size: .
D: .
CDR3: CASSHGAGAVSGETQYF
DNA: TGCGCCAGCTCCCATGGGGCAGGAGCAGTTTCAGGAGAGACCCAGTACTTC

J: TRBJ1-6
length: 15
V: TRBV7-2
size: .
D: TRBD1
CDR3: CASSTRQGENSPLHF
DNA: TGTGCCAGCAGCACTCGACAGGGGGAGAATTCACCCCTCCACTTT

J: TRBJ2-3
length: 14
V: TRBV14
size: .
D: TRBD1
CDR3: CASSLGQGTDTQYF
DNA: TGTGCCAGCAGCCTGGGACAGGGAACAGATACGCAGTATTTT

J: TRBJ1-1
length: 12
V: TRBV2
size: few
D: .
CDR3: CASSVVDSEAFF
DNA: TGTGCCAGCAGTGTGGTAGACAGTGAAGCTTTCTTT

J: TRBJ1-4
length: 15
V: TRBV5-1
size: .
D: .
CDR3: CASSPQGGTNEKLFF
DNA: TGCGCCAGCAGCCCCCAGGGTGGCACTAATGAAAAACTGTTTTTT

J: TRBJ1-4
length: 13
V: TRBV9
size: once
D: .
CDR3: CASSERGREKLFF
DNA: TGTGCCAGCAGCGAACGAGGGCGTGAAAAACTGTTTTTT